This note documents a single TCR beta chain sequence. The data derive from a study of blood T cell repertoires in COVID-19. Sequencing used immunoSEQ multiplex PCR; TCRdb keeps in-frame clones, though not all of them. The table includes about 200,000 clones, around nine tenths detected once. The CDR3 contains 15 residues. Trimming stripped 5 bases from V and 2 bases from J, with 15 bases between. Germline V gene data show CDR1 as MDHEN and CDR2 as SYDVKM. The V and J genes are TRBV28 and TRBJ1-1, with D possibly being TRBD1 (6 bases). The sample consisted of peripheral blood. The receptor's source is a man in his fifties with acute or convalescent COVID-19. The CDR3 region has the DNA TGTGCCAGCAGTCGGAACACAGGGTTTAACACTGAAGCTTTCTTT. Translated: CASSRNTGFNTEAFF.